A selection of T cell receptor beta chains follows, all from one sample in a study of cytomegalovirus exposure and HLA in healthy donors. Measured with immunoSEQ multiplex PCR; TCRdb has only the in-frame clones, and not every one. Counted here are around 140,000 clones, about two thirds occurring once; the ten biggest clones make up less than 5%. Source material: PBMCs. All receptors derive from a man aged 50-60 years in good health and CMV-seropositive. The CDR3 runs from the conserved cysteine through the conserved F or W. Each record gives: V gene, clone size, D gene, J gene, CDR3 protein, CDR3 DNA. The D gene is left open where the match is weak. Not all rows give a size; the values are once, few, many and, for expanded clones, a class.

TRBV2	.	.	TRBJ2-1	CASSITGGGNEQFF	TGTGCCAGCAGTATAACAGGGGGAGGGAATGAGCAGTTCTTC
TRBV5-1	.	.	TRBJ1-2	CASSLGQYGYTF	TGCGCCAGCAGCTTGGGGCAGTATGGCTACACCTTC
TRBV5-1	.	.	TRBJ2-6	CASSLEPGGSGANVLTF	TGCGCCAGCAGCTTGGAACCAGGGGGGTCTGGGGCCAACGTCCTGACTTTC
TRBV6-1	.	TRBD1	TRBJ1-4	CASRARTGGNEKLFF	TGTGCCAGCAGAGCCCGGACAGGTGGGAATGAAAAACTGTTTTTT
TRBV12-5	.	.	TRBJ1-6	CASGLTPTAGVNSPLHF	TGTGCTAGTGGTTTGACACCCACGGCAGGGGTAAATTCACCCCTCCACTTT
TRBV10-2	few	.	TRBJ1-1	CASSEWGGLNTEAFF	TGCGCCAGCAGTGAGTGGGGGGGCTTGAACACTGAAGCTTTCTTT
TRBV7-2	.	TRBD1	TRBJ1-5	CASSTGQGNQPQHF	TGTGCCAGCAGCACGGGACAGGGGAATCAGCCCCAGCATTTT
TRBV5-1	.	TRBD2	TRBJ2-3	CASSLLAGGTDTQYF	TGCGCCAGCAGCTTACTAGCGGGGGGCACAGATACGCAGTATTTT
TRBV7-9	.	.	TRBJ2-3	CASSQGASVSTDTQYF	TGTGCCAGCAGCCAAGGGGCTAGCGTAAGCACAGATACGCAGTATTTT
TRBV9	.	.	TRBJ2-7	CASSPGGDSYEQYF	TGTGCCAGCAGCCCTGGGGGCGACTCCTACGAGCAGTACTTC
TRBV6-5	.	.	TRBJ1-2	CASSYSEGVAGYTF	TGTGCCAGCAGTTACTCGGAGGGAGTTGCTGGCTACACCTTC
TRBV7-3	.	TRBD1	TRBJ2-5	CASSLGQGIETQYF	TGTGCCAGCAGCTTAGGACAGGGGATAGAGACCCAGTACTTC
TRBV4-3	few	TRBD1	TRBJ2-7	CASSPTGASEQYF	TGCGCCAGCAGCCCAACAGGGGCGAGCGAGCAGTACTTC
TRBV4-1	.	.	TRBJ2-7	CASSQEGALNEAGQYF	TGCGCCAGCAGCCAAGAAGGTGCCCTAAACGAAGCAGGGCAGTACTTC
TRBV5-8	few	.	TRBJ1-1	CASSLGGNTEAFF	TGTGCCAGCAGCTTGGGAGGGAACACTGAAGCTTTCTTT
TRBV7-9	.	.	TRBJ1-4	CASSQGRTAATNEKLFF	TGTGCCAGCAGCCAAGGAAGGACAGCTGCAACTAATGAAAAACTGTTTTTT
TRBV29-1	.	TRBD1	TRBJ1-1	CSVVYQGGTEAFF	TGCAGCGTTGTTTATCAGGGGGGCACTGAAGCTTTCTTT
TRBV19	few	.	TRBJ1-5	CASSMSGAPGAQPQHF	TGTGCCAGTAGTATGTCAGGCGCCCCAGGGGCCCAGCCCCAGCATTTT
TRBV4-1	.	TRBD2	TRBJ2-7	CASSQVSGSSYEQYF	TGCGCCAGCAGCCAAGTCAGCGGGAGCTCCTACGAGCAGTACTTC
TRBV5-1	.	TRBD2	TRBJ2-7	CASRAFDGLESYEQYF	TGCGCCAGCAGAGCTTTCGACGGACTAGAATCCTACGAGCAGTACTTC
TRBV5-5	few	.	TRBJ1-2	CASSLGGGGYTF	TGTGCCAGCAGCTTGGGAGGTGGTGGCTACACCTTC
TRBV11-2	.	.	TRBJ1-5	CASSLATGARNQPQHF	TGTGCCAGCAGTTTGGCGACAGGAGCCCGCAATCAGCCCCAGCATTTT
TRBV18	few	.	TRBJ1-4	CASSATGLTNEKLFF	TGTGCCAGCTCAGCAACAGGGCTAACTAATGAAAAACTGTTTTTT
TRBV2	.	TRBD1	TRBJ1-5	CASSLTGLSNQPQHF	TGTGCCAGCAGCTTGACAGGGCTTAGCAATCAGCCCCAGCATTTT
TRBV14	few	TRBD1	TRBJ2-2	CASSKIRTGDTGELFF	TGTGCCAGCAGCAAAATTCGGACAGGGGACACCGGGGAGCTGTTTTTT
TRBV6-1	.	.	TRBJ2-2	CASSIDMGRTGELFF	TGTGCCAGCAGCATTGACATGGGGAGGACCGGGGAGCTGTTTTTT
TRBV18	.	TRBD1	TRBJ1-5	CASSSQGNSNQPQHF	TGTGCCAGCTCATCACAGGGGAATAGCAATCAGCCCCAGCATTTT
TRBV2	.	.	TRBJ1-3	CASSKDRISGNTIYF	TGTGCCAGCAGTAAGGACAGAATCTCTGGAAACACCATATATTTT
TRBV6-1	.	.	TRBJ2-7	CASSELLVGSGYEQYF	TGTGCCAGCAGTGAACTCTTGGTAGGTAGCGGTTACGAGCAGTACTTC
TRBV14	.	.	TRBJ2-3	CASSQGFQFTDTQYF	TGTGCCAGCAGCCAAGGGTTCCAGTTCACAGATACGCAGTATTTT
TRBV4-3	.	.	TRBJ2-3	CASSQDLYATQYF	TGCGCCAGCAGCCAAGATCTTTACGCGACGCAGTATTTT
TRBV19	.	TRBD2	TRBJ2-7	CASSQSAGLVYEQYF	TGTGCCAGTAGTCAATCAGCGGGACTAGTATACGAGCAGTACTTC
TRBV19	.	.	TRBJ1-5	CASSTLRRGDNQPQHF	TGTGCCAGTAGTACTCTACGCAGGGGTGACAATCAGCCCCAGCATTTT
TRBV9	once	TRBD1	TRBJ1-2	CASSVSQGALGGYTF	TGTGCCAGCAGCGTATCACAGGGGGCTCTTGGTGGCTACACCTTC
TRBV5-4	.	TRBD2	TRBJ2-1	CASSRGGEMNEQFF	TGTGCCAGCAGCCGCGGGGGGGAGATGAATGAGCAGTTCTTC
TRBV7-3	few	TRBD2	TRBJ2-1	CASSQTSGRASDEQFF	TGTGCCAGCAGCCAGACTAGCGGGAGGGCAAGCGATGAGCAGTTCTTC
TRBV12-5	.	.	TRBJ2-1	CASGLLGGARNEQFF	TGTGCTAGTGGTTTACTAGGGGGGGCGAGGAATGAGCAGTTCTTC
TRBV11-2	.	TRBD1	TRBJ2-2	CASSQQGPSPGELFF	TGTGCCAGCAGCCAACAGGGGCCTTCCCCCGGGGAGCTGTTTTTT
TRBV5-1	.	TRBD2	TRBJ2-3	CASSQRGGGDTQYF	TGCGCCAGCAGCCAGCGGGGGGGCGGGGATACGCAGTATTTT
TRBV6-5	.	.	TRBJ1-2	CASREGVLYGYTF	TGTGCCAGCAGGGAGGGAGTACTCTATGGCTACACCTTC
TRBV20-1	.	.	TRBJ1-4	CSARDKKKLFF	TGCAGTGCTAGAGATAAAAAAAAACTGTTTTTT
TRBV6-4	.	.	TRBJ1-1	CASRPGRGDTEAFF	TGTGCCAGCAGACCGGGACGGGGGGACACTGAAGCTTTCTTT
TRBV9	.	TRBD1	TRBJ1-2	CASSVAVGTDYGYTF	TGTGCCAGCAGCGTAGCAGTAGGGACAGATTATGGCTACACCTTC
TRBV5-1	few	.	TRBJ2-1	CASSLEGGNNEQFF	TGCGCCAGCAGCTTGGAGGGAGGTAACAATGAGCAGTTCTTC
TRBV5-4	.	.	TRBJ2-2	CASSLGPGELFF	TGTGCCAGCAGCTTGGGGCCCGGGGAGCTGTTTTTT
TRBV19	.	TRBD1	TRBJ1-2	CASETGDGYTF	TGTGCCAGTGAAACAGGGGATGGCTACACCTTC
TRBV6-1	few	.	TRBJ1-5	CASSRTRSNQPQHF	TGTGCCAGCTCCAGGACTCGTAGCAATCAGCCCCAGCATTTT
TRBV5-6	once	.	TRBJ1-1	CASSFQSFSEAFF	TGTGCCAGCAGCTTCCAGTCCTTTTCTGAAGCTTTCTTT
TRBV7-2	.	.	TRBJ2-4	CASSFRRERRRYF	TGTGCCAGCAGCTTCCGGAGGGAGCGAAGGCGGTACTTC
TRBV5-6	.	TRBD2	TRBJ2-5	CASSLFGTSGRASETQYF	TGTGCCAGCAGCTTATTCGGGACTAGCGGGAGGGCCAGTGAGACCCAGTACTTC